This T cell receptor (beta chain) derives from a study of radiotherapy plus CTLA-4 blockade in lung cancer. Method: immunoSEQ multiplex PCR; TCRdb's copy keeps in-frame clones and lacks some. The table lists around 80,000 clones, 70% to 85% of them singletons. From germline, CDR1 is SGDLS and CDR2 YYNGEE. This CDR3 is built from 14 residues. V was cut by 0 bases and J by 3 bases, with 7 bases left in between. V usage is TRBV9 and J usage is TRBJ1-3; D unresolved. The sample here was peripheral blood, taken from a patient treated with radiotherapy plus ipilimumab. The source of this sequence is a human donor with non-small cell lung cancer whose response to radiotherapy plus ipilimumab could not be evaluated. The CDR3 DNA reads TGTGCCAGCAGCGTAGTGGCAGATGGAAACACCATATATTTT. Its translation is CASSVVADGNTIYF.